This TCR beta chain was recorded in a study of glioma-infiltrating T cells after dendritic cell vaccination. The ends lost 4 bases at V and 3 bases at J; junction bases unmatched: 8. CDR1 and CDR2 (germline): MGHRA, YSYEKL. The CDR3 contains 16 residues. Time point: after dendritic cell vaccination, including at tumor progression/relapse. Fresh-frozen tumor tissue and more than two years of survival data were available for all. TCRB CDR3 was amplified from 2 ug genomic DNA or less. This table comes from immunoSEQ multiplex PCR, and its TCRdb copy is limited to in-frame clones, with some not included. The sample consists of about 50,000 clones, approximately 89% of them appearing once.

The sequences come from blood, collected after dendritic cell vaccination. This sequence was found in a human donor with glioblastoma. V is TRBV4-1 and J is TRBJ2-1; 8 nucleotides align to TRBD2. The CDR3 sequence: CASSPLAGLNYNEQFF. CDR3 bases: TGCGCCAGCAGCCCGTTAGCGGGACTGAACTACAATGAGCAGTTCTTC.